This T cell receptor (beta chain) was identified in a study of T cell responses to AZD1222 COVID-19 vaccine. Findings and caveats of the study: Spike-wide vaccine-associated CD4 TCRs dominated at 160-218 and 743-854. Among those given AZD1222, only five or six were seropositive at baseline.

TCRdb's table, derived via immunoSEQ multiplex PCR, lists solely in-frame clones and lacks some. The table lists over 85,000 clones, 80% to 90% of them singletons. Analyses pooled second doses at about 4 or about 12 weeks. Remarks on this clone: The target antigen is unknown.

The germline gives CDR1 MNHEY, CDR2 SVGAGI. The CDR3 consists of 16 residues. The germline V and J ends were trimmed by 0 bases and 1 base, with 12 bases remaining between them. The sequence derives from an adult who received the AZD1222 COVID-19 vaccine. The chain is built from TRBV6-5 and TRBJ1-1; D is uncertain. Sequenced here: peripheral blood, sampled 28 days after the second AZD1222 dose. CDR3 amino acids: CASSYSSLHKNTEAFF. The CDR3 DNA is TGTGCCAGCAGTTACTCTAGTCTGCATAAGAACACTGAAGCTTTCTTT.